These 19 T cell receptor beta chains share one sample of origin, sequenced in a study of response to subunit inactivated influenza vaccine. Via MiXCR, TCRdb re-called the RT-PCR reads, giving one row per CDR3 protein. The sample has about 780,000 distinct CDR3 sequences; around 20% are singletons. The specimen comprised PBMCs from blood, sampled around 5 days after vaccination. The source is a man between 45 and 60 years old who received an inactivated influenza vaccine.

This chain uses TRBV10-3 with TRBJ1-2; D gene ambiguous. The CDR3 extends over 15 amino acids. In germline, CDR1 is ENHRY, CDR2 SYGVKD. V was shortened by 0 bases and J by 4 bases, with 12 bases between the two germline ends. The CDR3 here is CAISESPGPFYGYTF. In DNA, the CDR3 is TGTGCCATCAGTGAGTCCCCGGGTCCTTTCTATGGCTACACCTTC.

This clonotype has just a few counts. The CDR3 loop reads CAWGPLSGELFF. The CDR3 DNA reads as TGTGCCTGGGGACCCCTCAGCGGGGAGCTGTTTTTT. The chain joins TRBV30 to TRBJ2-2; D ambiguous. Between the trimmed V and J ends, which lost 5 bases and 7 bases, there was a span of 11 bases. Germline lookup yields CDR1 GTSNPN and CDR2 SVGIG (reference sequence). The CDR3 runs 12 residues. The full variable domain, its missing parts supplied by reference TRBV30 and TRBJ2-2, is SQTIHQWPATLVQPVGSPLSLECTVEGTSNPNLYWYRQAAGRGLQLLFYSVGIGQISSEVPQNLSASRPQDRQFILSSKKLLLSDSGFYLCAWGPLSGELFFGEGSRLTVL.

The V and J genes are TRBV7-8 and TRBJ2-7; 10 bases align to TRBD1. Germline CDR1 and CDR2: SGHVS and FQNEAQ. The trim removed 1 base at V and 4 bases at J, leaving 13 bases unmatched. The CDR3 is 18 amino acids. CDR3 in amino acids: CASSLGAVGQGRKYEQYF. DNA of the CDR3: TGTGCCAGCAGCTTAGGAGCCGTGGGACAGGGGAGAAAGTACGAGCAGTACTTC.

This clonotype was seen just once. The gene calls are TRBV5-1 and TRBJ2-7; D remains ambiguous. There are 13 residues in the CDR3. Trimming took off 1 base at V and 5 bases at J, with 10 bases between the two ends. The germline CDR1 and CDR2 sequences are SGHRS and YFSETQ. The CDR3 loop reads CASSLRWRNEQYF. Here the CDR3 DNA reads TGCGCCAGCAGCTTGCGCTGGAGAAACGAGCAGTACTTC.

The chain employs TRBV27 and TRBJ2-3; D call uncertain. Germline values: CDR1 MNHEY, CDR2 SMNVEV (reference sequence). Trimming pared 3 bases from V and 1 base from J, leaving 11 bases between. CDR3 length: 15 residues. CDR3 in amino acids: CASSFKGLGTDTQYF. The CDR3 nucleotides are TGTGCCAGCAGTTTTAAAGGGCTGGGCACAGATACGCAGTATTTT.

This clonotype has more than one count but fewer than ten. The rearrangement links TRBV6-1 to TRBJ1-4; TRBD1 agrees at 9 bases. V was pared by 5 bases and J by 6 bases, with 7 bases of the junction left unmatched. There are 15 residues in the CDR3. Germline values: CDR1 MNHNS, CDR2 SASEGT. The CDR3 DNA reads as TGTGCCAGCAGTCCTCGGACAGGGGTGGATGAAAAACTGTTTTTT. As protein: CASSPRTGVDEKLFF.

About this clonotype: One end of the junction fails to match germline, which may point to a read error. The chain combines TRBV7-9 with TRBJ2-1; 9 bases match TRBD2. Germline V gene lookup returns CDR1 SEHNR and CDR2 FQNEAQ (reference sequence). The CDR3 has 14 residues. This CDR3 reads CASSERGAYNELFF. The CDR3, as DNA: TGTGCCAGCAGCGAGCGGGGGGCCTACAATGAGCTGTTCTTC.

This chain uses TRBV12-3 or TRBV12-4 with TRBJ2-7; 8 nucleotides agree with TRBD2. V dropped 5 bases and J dropped 0; count of bases not matched to a gene: 6. CDR3 length equals 15 residues. CDR3 sequence reads: CASSALLAGSYEQYF. The DNA for the CDR3 is TGTGCCAGCAGTGCTCTTCTAGCGGGCTCCTACGAGCAGTACTTC.

The chain uses TRBV9 and TRBJ2-7; 7 positions match TRBD1. With V trimmed by 3 bases and J by 4 bases, 10 bases remained unmatched. CDR3 size: 15 residues. The germline gives CDR1 SGDLS, CDR2 YYNGEE. The CDR3 sequence is CASSADPGQTYEQYF. The CDR3, as DNA: TGTGCCAGCAGCGCGGATCCGGGACAGACTTACGAGCAGTACTTC.

This clonotype came up many times. The V gene is TRBV6-5, the J gene TRBJ2-6, with 8 bases fitting TRBD1. This CDR3 is 18 amino acids long. The germline CDR1 and CDR2 sequences are MNHEY and SVGAGI. Trimming cost V 0 bases and J 2 bases; bases outside gene matches: 6. CDR3 residues: CASSYSRQGRTGANVLTF. The CDR3 bases are TGTGCCAGCAGTTACTCGAGACAGGGGAGGACTGGGGCCAACGTCCTGACTTTC.

The chain couples TRBV24-1 to TRBJ2-3; 10 bases match TRBD1. The CDR3 covers 20 residues. The germline CDR1 and CDR2 sequences are KGHDR and SFDVKD. V gave up 3 bases and J gave up 4 bases; unmatched junction bases: 18. CDR3 protein: CATSDPKPPGGTGAPDTQYF. The CDR3 DNA follows: TGTGCCACCAGTGATCCCAAACCGCCCGGCGGGACAGGGGCCCCAGATACGCAGTATTTT.

V is TRBV2 and J is TRBJ2-7; 8 bases are shared with TRBD1. The CDR3 covers 13 residues. V lost 4 bases, J lost 3 bases, and 2 bases stayed unmatched. Germline V CDR1 and CDR2: SNHLY, FYNNEI. The CDR3 region is CASSGRGLYEQYF. The CDR3 region has the DNA TGTGCCAGCAGTGGCAGGGGGCTCTACGAGCAGTACTTC.

V is TRBV12-3 or TRBV12-4 and J is TRBJ2-2; 9 positions agree with TRBD1. V lost 5 bases and J lost 7; bases outside the gene matches: 8. This CDR3 spans 15 amino acids. The CDR3: CASSTNRGLDGELFF. The CDR3 DNA reads as TGTGCCAGCAGTACTAACAGGGGGCTGGACGGGGAGCTGTTTTTT.

This clonotype has more than one count but fewer than ten. This chain links TRBV11-2 with TRBJ2-3; 8 bases fit TRBD2. The CDR3 has 17 residues. CDR1 is SGHAT, CDR2 FQNNGV, per germline. Trimming removed 2 bases from V and 7 bases from J; junction bases left unmatched: 14. In DNA form, the CDR3 reads TGTGCCAGCAGCTTAACTACAGCGGGGGAGCCCTTGTATACGCAGTATTTT. Translated: CASSLTTAGEPLYTQYF.

A few counts support this clonotype. This chain links TRBV15 with TRBJ2-3, with no clear D. This CDR3 comprises 15 residues. Germline CDR1 and CDR2: LNHNV and YYDKDF (reference sequence). V lost 0 bases and J 4 bases, leaving 11 bases between the germline ends. CDR3: CATSRDIADADTQYF. DNA for the CDR3: TGTGCCACCAGCAGAGATATCGCTGATGCAGATACGCAGTATTTT.

In DNA form, the CDR3 reads TGTGCCAGCGGGGACTTGTACTACAATGAGCAGTTCTTC. Translation gives CASGDLYYNEQFF. This rearrangement joins TRBV2 to TRBJ2-1; tentative D call: TRBD2 (6 bases). Trimming pared 8 bases from V and 3 bases from J, leaving 11 bases between. Germline V gene lookup returns CDR1 SNHLY and CDR2 FYNNEI. This CDR3 is 13 amino acids long.

This clonotype has only a few counts. The chain recombines TRBV5-1 with TRBJ1-1; D is undetermined. This CDR3 spans 13 amino acids. V was pared by 7 bases and J by 1 base, with 11 bases between. CDR1 is SGHRS, CDR2 YFSETQ, per germline. The CDR3 sequence is CASGQGENTEAFF. DNA of the CDR3: TGCGCCAGCGGTCAAGGTGAGAACACTGAAGCTTTCTTT.

The chain has TRBV7-8 and TRBJ2-3; possibly TRBD2 for D (6 bases). CDR1 SGHVS and CDR2 FQNEAQ come from the germline V gene. The length of the CDR3 is 18 residues. Trimming shortened V by 0 bases and J by 0 bases, and 16 bases separated the two germline ends. CDR3 sequence reads: CASSLARLVISSTDTQYF. The CDR3 DNA reads as TGTGCCAGCAGCTTAGCGAGACTAGTAATTTCTAGCACAGATACGCAGTATTTT.

V gene TRBV27 combines with J gene TRBJ2-7; D gene unclear. The CDR3 is 12 residues long. With 4 bases removed from V and 5 bases from J, the gap between germline ends came to 9 bases. Looked up from germline, CDR1 is MNHEY and CDR2 is SMNVEV (reference sequence). The CDR3 DNA reads as TGTGCCAGCAGTTCCGGGCCTAACGAGCAGTACTTC. Protein sequence: CASSSGPNEQYF.